A single sample gave rise to the 31 T cell receptor beta chains below, sequenced in a study of blood T cells in healthy people across ages. Next came a second PCR, run for about 6 to 12 cycles, which used a sample-barcoded 5' primer along with a J-beta primer mix. Via MiXCR, TCRdb re-called the 5' RACE reads, giving one row per CDR3 protein. This table holds over 1,500,000 distinct CDR3 sequences, 49% found once. The sequenced sample consisted of blood. Receptors originate from a middle-aged woman in good health.

The chain carries TRBV20-1 and TRBJ2-5; 10 nucleotides align to TRBD2. V shed 6 bases, J shed 0 bases, and the junction held 10 bases outside the gene matches. Germline V gene data show CDR1 as DFQATT and CDR2 as SNEGSKA (reference sequence). CDR3 length: 16 amino acids. CDR3 sequence reads: CSATTSGLSDQETQYF. CDR3 sequence (DNA): TGCAGTGCAACGACTAGCGGGTTGTCGGACCAAGAGACCCAGTACTTC.

The V call is TRBV14, the J call TRBJ2-3; tentative D call: TRBD2 (5 bases). The V end was cut by 1 base, the J end by 0 bases, with 11 bases between. From germline, CDR1 is SGHDN and CDR2 FVKESK. This CDR3 has 16 residues. For the CDR3, the DNA is TGTGCCAGCAGCCAAGTGGCGGGTTCTAGCACAGATACGCAGTATTTT. Its protein is CASSQVAGSSTDTQYF.

This rearrangement joins TRBV20-1 to TRBJ1-6, with 9 nucleotides matching TRBD1. CDR3 size: 18 residues. With V trimmed by 5 bases and J by 1 base, 12 bases remained unmatched. The germline V gene encodes CDR1 DFQATT and CDR2 SNEGSKA (reference sequence). Written as DNA, the CDR3 is TGCAGTGCTCAAACCAACAGGGGGCTTGGGTCCTATAATTCACCCCTCCACTTT. Its translation is CSAQTNRGLGSYNSPLHF.

V and J are TRBV7-2 and TRBJ2-1, with D unresolved. The germline V and J ends were trimmed by 1 base and 10 bases, with 14 bases remaining between them. Germline loops: CDR1 SGHTA, CDR2 FQGNSA. This CDR3 is 14 amino acids long. The CDR3 DNA sequence: TGTGCCAGCAGCTTAGGACTCACCGTGGCGGAGCAGTTCTTC. Translated, it gives CASSLGLTVAEQFF.

The rearrangement links TRBV28 to TRBJ2-7; D is possibly TRBD1 (5 bases). V gave up 6 bases and J gave up 2 bases, with 20 bases separating them. Germline CDR1 is MDHEN and CDR2 is SYDVKM. The CDR3 totals 16 residues. CDR3 protein: CASSPSNRPITYEQYF. Here the CDR3 DNA reads TGTGCCAGCAGCCCCTCCAACAGGCCGATAACCTACGAGCAGTACTTC.

The CDR3 sequence: CASIKQGAADTQYF. The CDR3 DNA sequence: TGTGCCAGCATCAAACAGGGGGCGGCGGATACGCAGTATTTT. The rearrangement links TRBV6-1 to TRBJ2-3, with TRBD1 matching over 9 bases. The CDR3 has 14 amino acids. J lost 6 bases, V lost 7 bases, and 8 bases had no gene match. Germline lookup yields CDR1 MNHNS and CDR2 SASEGT.

The rearrangement links TRBV4-1 to TRBJ1-5; 7 bases fit TRBD1. V was clipped by 0 bases and J by 3 bases; unmatched bases: 8. This CDR3 is 17 amino acids long. From germline, CDR1 is MGHRA and CDR2 YSYEKL. The DNA of the CDR3 is TGCGCCAGCAGCCAAGAGTATCCTGACAGGGCCAATCAGCCCCAGCATTTT. Translated: CASSQEYPDRANQPQHF.

This sequence joins TRBV27 and TRBJ2-1, with 11 bases that match TRBD1. Germline-derived CDR1 and CDR2 are MNHEY and SMNVEV (reference sequence). The V and J ends lost 0 bases and 2 bases, in that order; junction bases with no gene match: 0. The CDR3 covers 16 residues. This CDR3 reads CASSLSDRGPYNEQFF. CDR3 nucleotide sequence: TGTGCCAGCAGTTTATCGGACAGGGGGCCCTACAATGAGCAGTTCTTC.

This clonotype was counted many times. This rearrangement joins TRBV7-9 to TRBJ2-7; maybe TRBD2 (5 bases). This CDR3 has 12 amino acids. CDR1 SEHNR and CDR2 FQNEAQ come from the germline V gene (reference sequence). V dropped 6 bases and J dropped 4 bases, with 10 bases sitting between them. The CDR3 is CASRGRGYEQYF. CDR3 sequence (DNA): TGTGCCAGCAGAGGCCGAGGGTACGAGCAGTACTTC.

This clonotype was found a few times. The CDR3 DNA reads as TGTGCCAGCGTCACCAGGGGTCCTTACGAGCAGTACTTC. It yields the protein CASVTRGPYEQYF. The rearrangement links TRBV2 to TRBJ2-7; weak D call: TRBD1 (6 bases). Germline lookup yields CDR1 SNHLY and CDR2 FYNNEI. Deletions cut 8 bases from V and 4 bases from J, with 15 bases between. This CDR3 is built from 13 residues. The variable domain in full, completed from reference TRBV2 and TRBJ2-7, reads EPEVTQTPSHQVTQMGQEVILRCVPISNHLYFYWYRQILGQKVEFLVSFYNNEISEKSEIFDDQFSVERPDGSNFTLKIRSTKLEDSAMYFCASVTRGPYEQYFGPGTRLTVT.

This sequence joins TRBV20-1 and TRBJ1-2, with 10 nucleotides matching TRBD1. CDR3 size: 13 residues. V shed 5 bases, J shed 6 bases, and the junction held 6 bases outside the gene matches. Per germline, CDR1 DFQATT and CDR2 SNEGSKA (reference sequence). CDR3 sequence (DNA): TGCAGTGCTCGTCGGACAGGGGGAGATGGCTACACCTTC. Translation gives CSARRTGGDGYTF.

This clonotype has a count of ten or more. The genes are TRBV7-2 and TRBJ2-5, with D unclear. The CDR3 has 13 amino acids. Germline V gives CDR1 SGHTA, CDR2 FQGNSA. The germline V and J ends were trimmed by 1 base and 5 bases, with 8 bases remaining between them. In DNA form, the CDR3 reads TGTGCCAGCAGCTTAGACCATACGGAGACCCAGTACTTC. Translating gives CASSLDHTETQYF.

This clonotype has more than one count but fewer than ten. The chain uses TRBV7-2 and TRBJ2-7, with a weak D call TRBD2 (7 bases). V was shortened by 4 bases and J by 2 bases, with 15 bases between the two germline ends. The CDR3 runs to 15 residues. Germline-derived CDR1 and CDR2 are SGHTA and FQGNSA. The CDR3 spells CASSSQGRATYEQYF. As DNA, the CDR3 is TGTGCCAGCAGCTCCCAGGGGAGGGCTACCTACGAGCAGTACTTC.

The V and J genes are TRBV10-3 and TRBJ2-1; TRBD2 matches at 10 bases. CDR3 size: 16 residues. The ends lost 2 bases at V and 3 bases at J; junction bases unmatched: 4. CDR1 and CDR2 from the germline V gene are ENHRY and SYGVKD. The CDR3 DNA follows: TGTGCCATCAGTGAGACACTAGCGGGGATCTACAATGAGCAGTTCTTC. Its protein product is CAISETLAGIYNEQFF.

V usage is TRBV5-1 and J usage is TRBJ1-5, with D hard to call. The V gene lost 2 bases and the J gene lost 3 bases, with 6 bases spanning the gap. The CDR3 runs 13 residues. Germline CDR1 is SGHRS and CDR2 is YFSETQ. In DNA form, the CDR3 reads TGCGCCAGCAGCTTCCAGCCCAATCAGCCCCAGCATTTT. As protein: CASSFQPNQPQHF.

This rearrangement joins TRBV20-1 to TRBJ1-6; the D gene is possibly TRBD1 (6 bases). Per the germline V gene, CDR1 is DFQATT and CDR2 is SNEGSKA (reference sequence). The CDR3 has 14 residues. The V gene lost 6 bases and the J gene lost 7 bases, with 16 bases spanning the gap. The CDR3 nucleotides are TGCAGTGCCCCCAAGACAGGCGGAAATTCACCCCTCCACTTT. This encodes CSAPKTGGNSPLHF.

The chain joins TRBV6-5 to TRBJ1-5; no reliable D call. Trimming left V 6 bases short and J 2 bases short, with 14 bases between. In germline, CDR1 is MNHEY, CDR2 SVGAGI. The length of the CDR3 is 15 residues. CDR3 residues: CASRPEIRGNQPQHF. CDR3 coding DNA: TGTGCCAGCAGACCCGAAATAAGGGGCAATCAGCCCCAGCATTTT.

In DNA form, the CDR3 reads TGCAGCGGTACTGGCACCATCCAAGAGACCCAGTACTTC. Protein: CSGTGTIQETQYF. This chain links TRBV29-1 with TRBJ2-5, with D unresolved. Germline assignment: CDR1 SQVTM and CDR2 ANQGSEA. The CDR3 loop spans 13 amino acids. Trimming stripped 7 bases from V and 1 base from J, with 13 bases between.

As for this clonotype: At one boundary the junction diverges from the germline segment, which might be a read error. Here the CDR3 reads CASNLSAGRGQPQHF. The CDR3 DNA follows: TGTGCCAGCAACTTAAGCGCAGGCCGCGGTCAGCCCCAGCATTTT. The chain carries TRBV7-2 and TRBJ1-5; D is unclear. Germline-derived CDR1 and CDR2 are SGHTA and FQGNSA. This CDR3 spans 15 amino acids.

This clonotype was seen only a few times. This chain joins TRBV7-9 and TRBJ2-7; 9 nucleotides align to TRBD1. This CDR3 contains 14 residues. Germline assignment: CDR1 SEHNR and CDR2 FQNEAQ (reference sequence). The junction had 6 bases not matched to a gene; V was cut back by 6 bases and J by 3 bases. The CDR3 is CASRPTGGFYEQYF. The CDR3 nucleotides read TGTGCCAGCAGACCGACAGGGGGGTTCTACGAGCAGTACTTC. Full variable domain (remainder filled in from reference TRBV7-9 and TRBJ2-7): DTGVSQNPRHKITKRGQNVTFRCDPISEHNRLYWYRQTLGQGPEFLTYFQNEAQLEKSRLLSDRFSAERPKGSFSTLEIQRTEQGDSAMYLCASRPTGGFYEQYFGPGTRLTVT.

This clonotype was seen a handful of times. This rearrangement joins TRBV7-2 to TRBJ2-1, with TRBD2 matching 10 bases. V was clipped by 1 base and J by 9 bases; unmatched bases: 9. The CDR3 runs to 16 residues. Germline-derived CDR1 and CDR2 are SGHTA and FQGNSA. CDR3: CASSLDGAGGPREQFF. The CDR3 nucleotides are TGTGCCAGCAGCTTAGATGGAGCGGGGGGGCCCCGTGAGCAGTTCTTC.

This rearrangement joins TRBV6-2 or TRBV6-3 to TRBJ1-5; D unclear. Germline V lookup: CDR1 MNHEY, CDR2 SVGEGT. This CDR3 comprises 15 residues. V was pared by 3 bases and J by 4 bases, with 13 bases between. CDR3 sequence: CASSYAAGKNQPQHF. In DNA, the CDR3 is TGTGCCAGCAGTTATGCGGCAGGAAAAAATCAGCCCCAGCATTTT.

As regards this clonotype: A read error may produce the germline difference seen at one junction end. The chain combines TRBV9 with TRBJ2-1; 8 nucleotides line up with TRBD2. The J call could be wrong; TRBJ2-7 is a better fit for the DNA end. CDR3 length: 14 residues. Germline V gene data show CDR1 as SGDLS and CDR2 as YYNGEE. The CDR3 sequence: CASNVAGTYNEQYF. CDR3 nucleotide sequence: TGTGCCAGCAACGTAGCGGGAACCTACAATGAGCAGTACTTC.

The J gene is TRBJ2-5, the V gene TRBV4-1, with D perhaps being TRBD1 or TRBD2 (5 bases each). The CDR3 spans 16 residues. Germline loops: CDR1 MGHRA, CDR2 YSYEKL. V lost 0 bases and J lost 2, with 13 bases in between. CDR3 protein: CASSQDPGTVQETQYF. The CDR3 DNA reads as TGCGCCAGCAGCCAAGATCCCGGGACGGTTCAAGAGACCCAGTACTTC.

V gene TRBV29-1 combines with J gene TRBJ2-4; tentatively, D is TRBD1 (6 bases). With 5 bases removed from V and 1 base from J, the gap between germline ends came to 15 bases. Germline CDR1 and CDR2: SQVTM and ANQGSEA. The CDR3 sequence is 15 residues long. CDR3 in amino acids: CSVLDSALAKNIQYF. CDR3 nucleotides: TGCAGCGTTCTGGACAGTGCTTTGGCCAAAAACATTCAGTACTTC.

This clonotype showed up just once. This rearrangement joins TRBV28 to TRBJ1-1; 9 bases agree with TRBD1. The V gene's germline CDR1 is MDHEN and CDR2 SYDVKM. This CDR3 has 16 amino acids. V shed 6 bases, J shed 4 bases, and the junction held 12 bases outside the gene matches. The CDR3 here is CASSLWGTGRGTEAFF. The CDR3 DNA reads TGTGCCAGCAGCCTATGGGGGACAGGGCGCGGCACTGAAGCTTTCTTT.

This clonotype was detected only a few times. J is TRBJ2-1 and V is TRBV11-1, with 13 bases fitting TRBD2. The V gene end was trimmed by 5 bases and the J gene end by 7 bases; junction bases not matched to a gene: 11. Germline V CDR1 and CDR2: SGHAT, FQDESV (reference sequence). The CDR3 has 17 amino acids. CDR3 in DNA: TGTGCCAGCAGCCCGACTAGCGGGGGGTCATGGGTAAATGAGCAGTTCTTC. Its translation: CASSPTSGGSWVNEQFF.

There are a few counts of this clonotype. The chain uses TRBV24-1 and TRBJ2-4; D may correspond to TRBD1 or TRBD2 (5 bases each). The CDR3 has 22 residues. Germline V gene data show CDR1 as KGHDR and CDR2 as SFDVKD. The germline V and J ends were trimmed by 7 bases and 5 bases, with 38 bases remaining between them. DNA of the CDR3: TGTGCCACCAGACCAGGGACCCCTTCCCAAGTTAGTACCCTAAAACCCCAAAACATTCAGTACTTC. Protein product: CATRPGTPSQVSTLKPQNIQYF.

The V call is TRBV5-1, the J call TRBJ1-1; D not certain. CDR1 and CDR2 from the germline V gene are SGHRS and YFSETQ. The CDR3 totals 13 residues. V lost 6 bases and J 5 bases, leaving 14 bases between the germline ends. The CDR3 bases are TGCGCCAGCAAGGAACCTCCGAGGACTGAAGCTTTCTTT. Translated, it gives CASKEPPRTEAFF.

The rearrangement uses TRBV6-5 and TRBJ2-4, with a possible D match to TRBD2 (5 bases). The tail of the sequence fits TRBJ2-7 better, so the J call may be wrong. Germline V lookup: CDR1 MNHEY, CDR2 SVGAGI. This CDR3 has 14 residues. The CDR3 loop is CASSSLPGAYEQYF. DNA of the CDR3: TGTGCCAGCAGTTCTTTACCCGGGGCCTACGAGCAGTACTTC.

This chain links TRBV7-8 with TRBJ2-7; D perhaps matches TRBD1 (5 bases). Trimming took 1 base from V and 9 from J, leaving 16 bases between them. Germline CDR1 SGHVS, CDR2 FQNEAQ. The CDR3 contains 14 residues. This CDR3 reads CASSLESRAARQYF. The CDR3 DNA reads TGTGCCAGCAGCTTAGAGTCCAGGGCCGCCAGGCAGTACTTC.